This T cell receptor beta chain comes out of a study of identical twins. The length of the CDR3 is 16 residues. V lost 2 bases, J lost 7 bases, and 21 bases lay in between. The V gene's germline CDR1 is SEHNR and CDR2 FQNEAQ (reference sequence). One entry per CDR3 protein results from TCRdb running MiXCR on the 5' RACE reads. The table includes some 460,000 distinct CDR3 sequences, approximately 15% detected once. These data were likewise used in another study, on yellow fever vaccine responses in identical twins.

Sequencing was done on a sample of CD4+ T cells sorted from blood. The source is a woman aged 18-29 years in good health. The chain couples TRBV7-9 to TRBJ2-7; D is unresolved. CDR3 region: CASSLYPNLGAREQYF. DNA for the CDR3: TGTGCCAGCAGCTTATACCCCAATTTGGGCGCGAGAGAGCAGTACTTC.